The clone carrying this TCR beta chain was seen ten or more times. Its target is unknown. This entry belongs to a study of early T cells in non-severe SARS-CoV-2 infection. Looking at the study overall: Unsorted whole-blood RNA was sequenced in bulk, leaving chains unpaired. Findings of the study overall: Using VDJdb, the matching emphasized anti-spike CD8 responses while missing private and CD4 specificities.

Individual cDNA molecules were tagged with unique molecular identifiers. TCRdb passed the 5' RACE reads through MiXCR, listing each CDR3 protein once. The sample contains around 33,000 distinct CDR3 sequences, 4% to 5% of which appear only once. V gave up 3 bases and J gave up 1 base, with 21 bases separating them. This CDR3 is built from 18 residues. In germline, CDR1 is SGHDT, CDR2 YYEEEE. The TCR was taken from an adult who was a healthcare worker with PCR-confirmed SARS-CoV-2 infection or an uninfected control (not recorded which). The gene calls are TRBV5-6 and TRBJ2-3; a weak D match, TRBD1 (8 bases). The specimen was whole blood. DNA of the CDR3: TGTGCCAGCAGCTACCGGACAGGGAGGGCCACAGGCACAGATACGCAGTATTTT. Translated, it gives CASSYRTGRATGTDTQYF.